Below, 8 T cell receptor beta chains from the same sample are listed, as sequenced in a study of pediatric ulcerative colitis. One to two pinch biopsies were taken from the rectum during colonoscopy. The method was immunoSEQ multiplex PCR; TCRdb's version includes in-frame clones alone and lacks a portion of them. The table includes around 18,000 clones, 70% to 85% detected once. The sequenced sample was gut tissue. The receptors come from a boy aged 5-17 years with moderate ulcerative colitis.

The chain links TRBV5-1 to TRBJ2-4; 9 bases line up with TRBD2. The CDR3 spans 14 residues. Germline values: CDR1 SGHRS, CDR2 YFSETQ. V lost 2 bases and J lost 6; bases outside the gene matches: 3. The CDR3 coding sequence is TGCGCCAGCAGCTTAGGGACTAGCCGAAACATTCAGTACTTC. Encoded protein: CASSLGTSRNIQYF.

The V gene is TRBV29-1, the J gene TRBJ2-1, with 9 bases matching TRBD2. The CDR3 is 15 residues long. CDR1 and CDR2 (germline): SQVTM, ANQGSEA. The V and J ends lost 4 bases and 7 bases, in that order; junction bases with no gene match: 11. CDR3 sequence: CSVGGAGGGANEQFF. CDR3 bases: TGCAGCGTTGGAGGGGCTGGCGGGGGGGCGAATGAGCAGTTCTTC.

The CDR3 sequence is CASSETGVEAFF. The CDR3 region has the DNA TGTGCCAGCAGCGAGACAGGGGTTGAAGCTTTCTTT. This chain connects TRBV5-6 to TRBJ1-1; 8 bases fit TRBD1. Germline V gives CDR1 SGHDT, CDR2 YYEEEE. V trimming: 4 bases; J trimming: 7 bases; junction bases outside the gene matches: 3. The CDR3 is 12 amino acids.

V and J are TRBV2 and TRBJ1-4; 8 positions match TRBD1. The V gene's germline CDR1 is SNHLY and CDR2 FYNNEI. The CDR3 runs 14 residues. V dropped 7 bases and J dropped 5; count of bases not matched to a gene: 6. CDR3 sequence reads: CASTTDRVNEKLFF. CDR3 bases: TGTGCCAGCACTACGGACAGGGTGAATGAAAAACTGTTTTTT.

This rearrangement joins TRBV30 to TRBJ1-2, with TRBD1 matching over 8 bases. Germline V gene lookup returns CDR1 GTSNPN and CDR2 SVGIG (reference sequence). Losses at the gene ends were 7 bases for V and 5 bases for J; bases not matched to a gene: 6. The CDR3 covers 12 residues. CDR3 residues: CASEDREYGYTF. CDR3 coding DNA: TGTGCCTCGGAGGACAGGGAGTATGGCTACACCTTC.

As to this clone: Other nucleotide sequences in the sample specify the same CDR3. The V and J genes are TRBV6-1 and TRBJ1-2; D not certain. This CDR3 is built from 14 residues. V lost 0 bases and J 5 bases, leaving 10 bases between the germline ends. The V gene's germline CDR1 is MNHNS and CDR2 SASEGT. The CDR3 is CASSEARGPYGYTF. CDR3 in DNA: TGTGCCAGCAGTGAAGCAAGAGGTCCTTATGGCTACACCTTC.

The rearrangement uses TRBV6-5 and TRBJ2-1; 9 nucleotides agree with TRBD1. Per the germline V gene, CDR1 is MNHEY and CDR2 is SVGAGI. The CDR3 runs 15 residues. V was clipped by 5 bases and J by 8 bases; unmatched bases: 10. CDR3: CASSPGQGTGDEQFF. The DNA of the CDR3 is TGTGCCAGCAGTCCCGGACAGGGGACTGGAGATGAGCAGTTCTTC.

This clone was found once. V is TRBV18 and J is TRBJ1-4; D possibly corresponds to TRBD1 (5 bases). Germline V gives CDR1 KGHSH, CDR2 LQKENI. This CDR3 region has 16 residues. V was pared by 6 bases and J by 4 bases, with 18 bases between. CDR3 sequence: CASSPSVAGLNEKLFF. The CDR3 DNA sequence: TGTGCCAGCTCGCCCAGCGTTGCAGGGCTTAATGAAAAACTGTTTTTT.